The clone carrying this T cell receptor beta chain was seen just once. Its matching antigen is unknown. The data were taken from a study of glioma-infiltrating T cells after dendritic cell vaccination. Study-level findings and limits: Longer survival after dendritic cell vaccination followed higher pretreatment TIL content.

The CDR3 loop spans 14 amino acids. Per the germline V gene, CDR1 is SEHNR and CDR2 is FQNEAQ (reference sequence). V dropped 4 bases and J dropped 9 bases, with 13 bases sitting between them. Time point meaning: after dendritic cell vaccination, including at tumor progression/relapse. Profiling relied on immunoSEQ multiplex PCR, and the TCRdb table lists in-frame clones only, not all of them. The sample includes about 87,000 clones, roughly four fifths of them seen just once. The sequence came from a human donor with glioblastoma. The material sequenced was blood, taken after dendritic cell vaccination. The V and J genes are TRBV7-9 and TRBJ1-6; the D gene is possibly TRBD1 (6 bases). The DNA of the CDR3 is TGTGCCAGCAGCTCACATTTCAGGGGTTCACCCCTCCACTTT. It is translated as CASSSHFRGSPLHF.